This T cell receptor (beta chain) is drawn from a study of shared T cell receptors in the human thymus. In this sample, this clone turned up once. The CDR3 covers 18 residues. The junction had 14 bases not matched to a gene; V was cut back by 6 bases and J by 1 base. Germline CDR1 SNHLY, CDR2 FYNNEI. Clones were sequenced by immunoSEQ multiplex PCR, and TCRdb holds only the in-frame ones, with some missing. Of hundreds of thousands of clones listed, roughly 86% are singletons. These data were also reused for a study on human thymus T cells. This second report adds: Healthy Finnish infants undergoing corrective surgery for congenital heart defects provided the donor material. Thymic and blood repertoires showed apparently biased V and J gene usage. There were highly overlapping thymic repertoires among unrelated individuals, as related research reported.

The sequenced material came from thymocytes. V usage is TRBV2 and J usage is TRBJ2-4; 8 bases line up with TRBD1. This TCR derives from a boy under two years old with a congenital heart defect. CDR3 sequence (DNA): TGTGCCAGCAGCGGAGGGGACGACAGGGGAGCTGCCAAAAACATTCAGTACTTC. Protein sequence: CASSGGDDRGAAKNIQYF.